A single T cell receptor (beta chain) is shown here with its context. The data were obtained in a study of T cells in Graves' hyperthyroidism and ophthalmopathy. Study-level background: Initial diagnosis, before any treatment, was when peripheral blood was collected.

The V and J ends lost 0 bases and 3 bases, in that order; junction bases with no gene match: 3. In germline, CDR1 is SGHRS, CDR2 YFSETQ. This CDR3 spans 15 amino acids. Active moderate-to-severe ophthalmopathy, Clinical Activity Score at least 3, NOSPECS at least 4, under 3 months' duration. PBMCs were sourced from over 8.5 ml fresh peripheral blood. The investigators amplified TCR beta CDR3 regions from RNA transcripts. The TCR CDR3 was amplified in a first-round RT-PCR using the HTBI primer set. TCRdb reprocessed the multiplex PCR reads with MiXCR, giving one entry per CDR3 protein. The sample includes around 360,000 distinct CDR3 sequences, roughly 15% of them seen just once.

V and J are TRBV5-1 and TRBJ1-5; TRBD1 agrees at 7 bases. This sequence originates from an older woman with Graves' ophthalmopathy. The sequenced sample consisted of blood. CDR3 region: CASSLAGTANQPQHF. CDR3 sequence (DNA): TGCGCCAGCAGCTTGGCCGGGACAGCCAATCAGCCCCAGCATTTT.